The source of this T cell receptor beta chain is a study of CD4+ T cells in melanoma. CDR1 LNHDA and CDR2 SQIVND come from the germline V gene (reference sequence). The trim removed 3 bases at V and 4 bases at J, leaving 7 bases unmatched. This CDR3 comprises 15 residues. With respect to this clone: What it binds is not known.

The repertoire was sequenced with immunoSEQ multiplex PCR; TCRdb's copy has only in-frame clones and lacks some. The table has about 120,000 clones, about 90% seen once; the top ten hold around 3.3%. Findings and caveats of the study: Reportedly, melanoma neoantigen-specific CD4+ T cells showed varied differentiation states. CD8+ T cell, macrophage and B cell function reportedly correlated with neoantigen-specific CD4+ T cells.

This TCR was sampled from a human donor with melanoma. The specimen was peripheral blood. The chain joins TRBV19 to TRBJ2-7; 9 bases line up with TRBD1. CDR3 DNA: TGTGCCAGTAGTATGAATGACGACAGGGGGTACGAGCAGTACTTC. Translating it yields CASSMNDDRGYEQYF.